The rows below give T cell receptor beta chains drawn from one sample of a study of T cell changes during pregnancy in multiple sclerosis. Clones were sequenced by immunoSEQ multiplex PCR, and TCRdb holds only the in-frame ones, with some missing. The sample contains 100,000 or so clones, 94% of which appear only once. The sample here was peripheral blood, taken after pregnancy. These receptors were collected from a female donor in good health, enrolled as a control in a pregnancy study. The CDR3 runs from the conserved cysteine through the conserved F or W. The order of the fields is D gene, J gene, V gene, CDR3 protein. D genes are given only for firm matches.

. TRBJ1-5 TRBV2 CASSGERGDQPQHF
TRBD1 TRBJ2-2 TRBV18 CASSPRQGSVAGELFF
. TRBJ2-7 TRBV29-1 CSVDASRGPNSYEQYF
TRBD1 TRBJ1-2 TRBV7-8 CASSRTGENGYTF
TRBD1 TRBJ2-7 TRBV28 CASSRDRGFYEQYF
TRBD1 TRBJ2-2 TRBV9 CASTTGTGTGELFF
TRBD1 TRBJ2-7 TRBV6-1 CASSAGTGGSEQYF
TRBD1 TRBJ1-1 TRBV10-3 CAISEDRGPNTEAFF
. TRBJ2-5 TRBV11-2 CASSFGTNQETQYF
. TRBJ1-2 TRBV7-8 CASSRRDDYGYTF
. TRBJ2-3 TRBV21-1 CASSKVVAGGFTDTQYF
TRBD2 TRBJ2-3 TRBV10-3 CAISERLAGGPLGDTQYF
TRBD1 TRBJ2-6 TRBV2 CASSGGTGDVLTF
. TRBJ1-1 TRBV18 CASSPGGRNTEAFF
TRBD1 TRBJ2-7 TRBV18 CASSPPGTGSREQYF
TRBD1 TRBJ1-2 TRBV5-6 CASRYRGDYGYTF
. TRBJ1-1 TRBV2 CASKSRGLMNTEAFF